This T cell receptor (beta chain) was identified in a study of T cell responses to AZD1222 COVID-19 vaccine. Repertoires were generated with immunoSEQ multiplex PCR, while TCRdb's copy carries only in-frame clones and drops some. The data hold 100,000 or so clones, with about 87% observed a single time. Germline V gene sequence: CDR1 MDHEN, CDR2 SYDVKM. After removal of 5 bases from V and 6 bases from J, the junction contained 4 bases not matched to a gene. There are 13 residues in the CDR3. This clone was observed a handful of times. Sequenced material: peripheral blood, taken 28 days after the second AZD1222 dose. The source of this sequence is an adult who received the AZD1222 COVID-19 vaccine. The chain joins TRBV28 to TRBJ1-1, with TRBD1 identical over 9 bases. The CDR3 protein is CASSRDRGAEAFF. The CDR3 DNA reads TGTGCCAGCAGTAGAGACAGGGGGGCTGAAGCTTTCTTT.